This TCR beta chain originates from a study of T cell repertoires in cytomegalovirus infection. Study as a whole: The authors used CMV epitopes that were HLA-C-restricted (recently identified) and HLA-B-restricted (well studied). Matching HLA type, along with CMV infection, was indicated by public TCR beta signatures.

TCRdb recomputed calls from the reads with MiXCR, one row per CDR3 protein. The repertoire has around 900,000 distinct CDR3 sequences, approximately 32% of them found once; the top ten carry around 15%. V shed 3 bases and J shed 9 bases, with 9 bases lying between them. CDR3 length: 12 residues. There are many counts of this clonotype. Its target is not known. Study-wide results and limits: Clonotype analysis showed dominance of the ex vivo response by HLA-C-restricted CMV-specific TCR beta clonotypes. The cumulative frequency of public TCR beta families distinguished individuals who carried CMV together with the relevant HLA.

This receptor was taken from a human donor in good health (CMV status not recorded). Some clones in this sample may be carry-over from other donors' samples. Sequences were derived from cultured CD8+ T cells from PBMCs, sampled from culture after CMV antigen stimulation. J is TRBJ2-1 and V is TRBV12-3 or TRBV12-4, with TRBD1 as a possible D gene (6 bases). As DNA, the CDR3 is TGTGCCAGCAGTTTGGGGGCCCTTGAGCAGTTCTTC. Its protein is CASSLGALEQFF.